A single sample gave rise to the 23 T cell receptor beta chains below, sequenced in a study of early T cells in non-severe SARS-CoV-2 infection. MiXCR, applied by TCRdb to the 5' RACE reads, yields one record per CDR3 protein. The table has about 100,000 distinct CDR3 sequences, roughly 11% seen once. The specimen sequenced was whole blood. These receptors originate from an adult who was a healthcare worker with PCR-confirmed SARS-CoV-2 infection or an uninfected control (not recorded which).

The sample holds a few counts of this clonotype. This sequence joins TRBV29-1 and TRBJ1-1; no definite D call. The CDR3 has 10 residues. CDR1 and CDR2 from the germline V gene are SQVTM and ANQGSEA. V shed 6 bases and J shed 4 bases, with 6 bases lying between them. The CDR3 sequence: CSVGSTEAFF. The CDR3, as DNA: TGCAGCGTAGGGAGCACTGAAGCTTTCTTT.

This clonotype has just a few counts. The chain recombines TRBV7-9 with TRBJ2-3, with 9 bases identical to TRBD2. V lost 3 bases and J lost 4; bases outside the gene matches: 14. Germline assignment: CDR1 SEHNR and CDR2 FQNEAQ (reference sequence). This CDR3 has 18 residues. CDR3 residues: CASSFFAGGMDRADTQYF. The CDR3 DNA is TGTGCCAGCAGCTTTTTCGCGGGAGGGATGGATCGGGCAGATACGCAGTATTTT.

V and J are TRBV28 and TRBJ2-1, with D perhaps TRBD1 or TRBD2 (7 bases each). The germline V gene encodes CDR1 MDHEN and CDR2 SYDVKM. V lost 6 bases and J 5 bases, leaving 14 bases between the germline ends. The CDR3 has 14 residues. Here the CDR3 DNA reads TGTGCCAGCAGCGAAAGCGGGACAGACAATGAGCAGTTCTTC. It is translated as CASSESGTDNEQFF.

CDR3 amino acids: CASSIGPGYEQYF. The CDR3 nucleotides read TGTGCCAGTAGTATAGGACCAGGATACGAGCAGTACTTC. V usage is TRBV19 and J usage is TRBJ2-7; D is ambiguous. The V gene lost 1 base and the J gene lost 4 bases, with 8 bases spanning the gap. Germline V gene data show CDR1 as LNHDA and CDR2 as SQIVND (reference sequence). The CDR3 extends over 13 amino acids.

Ten or more counts support this clonotype. The chain carries TRBV6-1 and TRBJ1-6, with D unclear. CDR1 is MNHNS, CDR2 SASEGT, per germline. The length of the CDR3 is 13 residues. Trimming removed 3 bases from V and 8 bases from J, with 8 bases in between. The CDR3 DNA is TGTGCCAGCAGTGATGGGTCCTATTCACCCCTCCACTTT. Amino acids: CASSDGSYSPLHF.

The CDR3 spells CASSYMVPGELFF. In DNA form, the CDR3 reads TGTGCCAGCAGTTACATGGTGCCCGGGGAGCTGTTTTTT. V is TRBV6-6 and J is TRBJ2-2; D uncertain. V shed 2 bases and J shed 6 bases, with 7 bases lying between them. This CDR3 has 13 amino acids. Germline V gene lookup returns CDR1 MNHNY and CDR2 SVGAGI (reference sequence).

This clonotype was detected many times. The chain links TRBV18 to TRBJ2-5; D call uncertain. In germline, CDR1 is KGHSH, CDR2 LQKENI. The CDR3 sequence is 16 residues long. Trimming stripped 3 bases from V and 1 base from J, with 15 bases between. Written as DNA, the CDR3 is TGTGCCAGCTCACCTCGAAAGAATTATCTCCAAGAGACCCAGTACTTC. This gives the protein CASSPRKNYLQETQYF.

Ten or more counts support this clonotype. This CDR3 reads CASSTDPTGGNSPLHF. The CDR3 DNA is TGTGCCAGCAGTACTGACCCGACAGGAGGTAATTCACCCCTCCACTTT. J is TRBJ1-6 and V is TRBV27; TRBD1 might be the D (6 bases). In germline, CDR1 is MNHEY, CDR2 SMNVEV (reference sequence). The CDR3 covers 16 residues. Trimming stripped 5 bases from V and 6 bases from J, with 17 bases between.

This clonotype has ten or more counts. The chain employs TRBV28 and TRBJ2-2; no reliable D call. This CDR3 spans 14 amino acids. The germline V gene encodes CDR1 MDHEN and CDR2 SYDVKM. Trimming stripped 3 bases from V and 2 bases from J, with 7 bases between. CDR3 amino acids: CASSLVGNTGELFF. The CDR3 nucleotides read TGTGCCAGCAGTTTGGTGGGTAACACCGGGGAGCTGTTTTTT.

The chain combines TRBV7-2 with TRBJ2-2; tentative D call: TRBD1 (5 bases). Germline assignment: CDR1 SGHTA and CDR2 FQGNSA. This CDR3 has 14 residues. The V and J ends lost 1 base and 3 bases respectively, with 6 bases between them. In nucleotides, the CDR3 is TGTGCCAGCAGCTTAGGGGGCGACACCGGGGAGCTGTTTTTT. This gives the protein CASSLGGDTGELFF.

This clonotype was detected many times. The V call is TRBV7-2, the J call TRBJ2-3, with no clear D. Germline CDR1 SGHTA, CDR2 FQGNSA. Trimming took off 5 bases at V and 6 bases at J, with 9 bases between the two ends. This CDR3 region has 12 residues. The CDR3 nucleotides read TGTGCCAGCAGCCCGCCTGGTGATACGCAGTATTTT. It encodes CASSPPGDTQYF. The full variable domain, rest sourced from reference TRBV7-2 and TRBJ2-3, is GAGVSQSPSNKVTEKGKDVELRCDPISGHTALYWYRQSLGQGLEFLIYFQGNSAPDKSGLPSDRFSAERTGGSVSTLTIQRTQQEDSAVYLCASSPPGDTQYFGPGTRLTVL.

This clonotype was seen repeatedly, ten times or more. This sequence joins TRBV5-1 and TRBJ1-1, with a tentative D call TRBD1 (6 bases). The CDR3 totals 16 residues. The V and J ends lost 2 bases and 1 base respectively, with 15 bases between them. Germline-derived CDR1 and CDR2 are SGHRS and YFSETQ. The DNA of the CDR3 is TGCGCCAGCAGCTTTTTCACAGGGTACGAGAACACTGAAGCTTTCTTT. It yields the protein CASSFFTGYENTEAFF.

This clonotype was counted a few times. The CDR3 bases are TGTGCCAGCAGCGTAAGCCCAAAAAGGGACATTCAGTACTTC. Its protein is CASSVSPKRDIQYF. The chain links TRBV9 to TRBJ2-4; D is unresolved. Trimming removed 1 base at V and 8 bases at J, with 13 bases between. CDR3 length: 14 amino acids. Per germline, CDR1 SGDLS and CDR2 YYNGEE.

The chain couples TRBV20-1 to TRBJ1-1, with D possibly matching TRBD1 (5 bases). Germline CDR1 DFQATT, CDR2 SNEGSKA (reference sequence). The CDR3 sequence is 15 residues long. V shed 1 base and J shed 6 bases, with 18 bases lying between them. DNA of the CDR3: TGCAGTGCTAGAGCCTCCAGTGGGGGTTTGGCTGAAGCTTTCTTT. Its protein product is CSARASSGGLAEAFF.

V gene TRBV20-1 combines with J gene TRBJ2-3; D uncertain. The CDR3 loop spans 12 amino acids. Germline-derived CDR1 and CDR2 are DFQATT and SNEGSKA (reference sequence). The CDR3 nucleotides read TGCACGTTTTTGCGGAACACAGATACGCAGTATTTT. Translating it yields CTFLRNTDTQYF.

This clonotype has a count of ten or more. An end of the junction differs from the germline gene, which may be a read error. The J gene is TRBJ2-7, the V gene TRBV28, with D maybe TRBD1 (6 bases). The CDR3 length is 19 residues. Germline CDR1 reads MDHEN; CDR2 reads SYDVKM. The CDR3, as DNA: TGTGCCAGCAGTCCACGCCCCGGGACACCCCCGGCCGCAACCTACGAACAGTACTTC. Translated, it gives CASSPRPGTPPAATYEQYF. The full variable domain, in which reference TRBV28 and TRBJ2-7 provide the parts outside the CDR3, is DVKVTQSSRYLVKRTGEKVFLECVQDMDHENMFWYRQDPGLGLRLIYFSYDVKMKEKGDIPEGYSVSREKKERFSLILESASTNQTSMYLCASSPRPGTPPAATYEQYFGPGTRLTVT.

This clonotype was seen ten or more times. For the CDR3, the DNA is TGCGCCAGCAGCCAAGAAGCCGGAGACAGGGGTCGTAATGAGCAGTTCTTC. This sequence encodes CASSQEAGDRGRNEQFF. The chain uses TRBV4-3 and TRBJ2-1; 8 bases match TRBD1. The V gene's germline CDR1 is LGHNA and CDR2 YSLEER. V shed 0 bases, J shed 7 bases, and the junction held 11 bases outside the gene matches. The CDR3 totals 17 residues.

This clonotype was seen many times. This chain uses TRBV5-1 with TRBJ2-1, with a weak D call TRBD2 (6 bases). Germline lookup yields CDR1 SGHRS and CDR2 YFSETQ. This CDR3 has 13 amino acids. V was clipped by 1 base and J by 15 bases, with 17 bases between them. The CDR3 nucleotides read TGCGCCAGCAGCTTGAGGGATAGCGGAGATCTGTTCTTC. It codes for CASSLRDSGDLFF.

This clonotype was counted only a few times. This chain joins TRBV5-1 and TRBJ2-5; weak D call: TRBD2 (6 bases). Germline V lookup: CDR1 SGHRS, CDR2 YFSETQ. CDR3 length: 11 residues. V was pared by 6 bases and J by 7 bases, with 10 bases between. CDR3 in amino acids: CASITGGTQYF. The DNA of the CDR3 is TGCGCCAGCATAACCGGGGGGACCCAGTACTTC.

This clonotype was counted at least ten times. The chain recombines TRBV5-1 with TRBJ2-1; the D is unclear. Germline CDR1 SGHRS, CDR2 YFSETQ. The CDR3 sequence is 16 residues long. V dropped 0 bases and J dropped 0 bases, with 10 bases sitting between them. CDR3 in DNA: TGCGCCAGCAGCTTGGCCGCGGAAAGCTCCTACAATGAGCAGTTCTTC. It codes for CASSLAAESSYNEQFF.

Worth noting for this clonotype: This may be a read error: a much more frequent sequence differs by one nucleotide. This chain connects TRBV5-4 to TRBJ2-7; 9 bases align to TRBD2. Germline CDR1 and CDR2: SGHNT and YYREEE (reference sequence). The CDR3 extends over 14 amino acids. CDR3 nucleotide sequence: TGTGCCAGCAGACCCGGGACTAGCTCCCACGAGCAGTACTTC. Its translation is CASRPGTSSHEQYF. Full variable domain (missing parts from reference TRBV5-4 and TRBJ2-7): ETGVTQSPTHLIKTRGQQVTLRCSSQSGHNTVSWYQQALGQGPQFIFQYYREEENGRGNFPPRFSGLQFPNYSSELNVNALELDDSALYLCASRPGTSSHEQYFGPGTRLTVT.

The V and J genes are TRBV2 and TRBJ2-7; TRBD2 might be the D (6 bases). Germline V gives CDR1 SNHLY, CDR2 FYNNEI. The CDR3 contains 14 residues. V was pared by 4 bases and J by 1 base, with 11 bases between. The CDR3 sequence: CASSGGRGSYEQYF. In nucleotides, the CDR3 is TGTGCCAGCAGTGGGGGACGGGGGTCCTACGAGCAGTACTTC. The full variable domain, its missing parts supplied by reference TRBV2 and TRBJ2-7, is EPEVTQTPSHQVTQMGQEVILRCVPISNHLYFYWYRQILGQKVEFLVSFYNNEISEKSEIFDDQFSVERPDGSNFTLKIRSTKLEDSAMYFCASSGGRGSYEQYFGPGTRLTVT.

This clonotype has at least ten counts. The rearrangement uses TRBV12-3 or TRBV12-4 and TRBJ2-1; TRBD1 matches at 7 bases. This CDR3 contains 11 residues. The junction had 0 bases not matched to a gene; V was cut back by 4 bases and J by 9 bases. CDR3 sequence reads: CASSSGGEQFF. DNA for the CDR3: TGTGCCAGCAGTTCAGGGGGTGAGCAGTTCTTC.